The 18 T cell receptor beta chains below all came from one sample that was sequenced in a study of OX40 agonist ivuxolimab in advanced cancers. Method: immunoSEQ multiplex PCR; TCRdb's copy keeps in-frame clones and lacks some. Among some 42,000 clones listed, over 75% were seen once. The sequencing used CD4+ or CD8+ T cells sorted from blood, collected in a trial of the OX40 agonist ivuxolimab. These receptors were taken from an adult with an advanced solid tumor such as melanoma, head and neck, liver or kidney cancer.

The V call is TRBV20-1, the J call TRBJ2-3; D not certain. Trimming took off 3 bases at V and 4 bases at J, with 5 bases between the two ends. Germline V gives CDR1 DFQATT, CDR2 SNEGSKA (reference sequence). CDR3 length: 11 amino acids. The CDR3 nucleotides read TGCAGTGCTAGGGTCGCAGATACGCAGTATTTT. Translation: CSARVADTQYF.

The CDR3 DNA follows: TGTGCCAGCTTAGGGCGGGGGGCCTCTAGCACAGATACGCAGTATTTT. Translating it yields CASLGRGASSTDTQYF. The chain links TRBV2 to TRBJ2-3; 8 bases agree with TRBD2. This CDR3 is 16 amino acids long. The germline CDR1 and CDR2 sequences are SNHLY and FYNNEI. The junction had 10 bases not matched to a gene; V was cut back by 8 bases and J by 0 bases. Full variable domain (outside the CDR3, taken from reference TRBV2 and TRBJ2-3): EPEVTQTPSHQVTQMGQEVILRCVPISNHLYFYWYRQILGQKVEFLVSFYNNEISEKSEIFDDQFSVERPDGSNFTLKIRSTKLEDSAMYFCASLGRGASSTDTQYFGPGTRLTVL.

The V gene is TRBV27, the J gene TRBJ2-1, with a weak D call TRBD1 (6 bases). This CDR3 comprises 16 residues. V was trimmed by 7 bases and J by 6 bases, leaving 22 bases between them. Germline V gene lookup returns CDR1 MNHEY and CDR2 SMNVEV (reference sequence). CDR3 residues: CASTPLARGGGNEQFF. The DNA of the CDR3 is TGTGCCAGCACCCCCTTAGCCAGGGGTGGTGGCAATGAGCAGTTCTTC.

This clone occurred a few times. In DNA, the CDR3 is TGCGCCAGCAGCCAGGAAACTTACAATGAGCAGTTCTTC. Residues: CASSQETYNEQFF. The chain recombines TRBV4-3 with TRBJ2-1; D is unclear. Germline assignment: CDR1 LGHNA and CDR2 YSLEER. Trimming left V 3 bases short and J 4 bases short, with 7 bases between. This CDR3 spans 13 amino acids.

J is TRBJ2-7 and V is TRBV5-1; 8 positions agree with TRBD1. Germline V gene sequence: CDR1 SGHRS, CDR2 YFSETQ. The V segment lost 4 bases and the J segment 3 bases; nucleotides outside the gene matches: 12. This CDR3 has 16 amino acids. The CDR3 spells CASSTLPGTGGYEQYF. The CDR3 nucleotides read TGCGCCAGCAGCACCCTGCCCGGGACAGGAGGCTACGAGCAGTACTTC.

The chain links TRBV29-1 to TRBJ2-2; D possibly matches TRBD1 or TRBD2 (5 bases each). CDR3 length equals 14 residues. The germline V gene encodes CDR1 SQVTM and CDR2 ANQGSEA. The germline V and J ends were trimmed by 5 bases and 5 bases, with 15 bases remaining between them. The DNA for the CDR3 is TGCAGCGTTCTCACAGGCGGGCGGACCGGGGAGCTGTTTTTT. The encoded protein is CSVLTGGRTGELFF.

This chain joins TRBV25-1 and TRBJ2-5; D gene unclear. V lost 8 bases to trimming and J lost 1 base, with 17 bases between them. This CDR3 is built from 15 residues. Germline V CDR1 and CDR2: MGHDK, SYGVNS. The CDR3 sequence: CASAHLGSVQETQYF. The CDR3 DNA reads as TGTGCCAGCGCTCACTTGGGCAGTGTCCAAGAGACCCAGTACTTC.

The count of this clone is one. The J gene is TRBJ2-5, the V gene TRBV10-3, with unresolved D. V was shortened by 6 bases and J by 4 bases, with 9 bases between the two germline ends. From germline, CDR1 is ENHRY and CDR2 SYGVKD. The CDR3 is made up of 12 amino acids. The CDR3 nucleotides read TGTGCCATCAGCGATCGTCGAGAGACCCAGTACTTC. This gives the protein CAISDRRETQYF.

This sequence joins TRBV5-6 and TRBJ1-5, with D perhaps matching TRBD1 (5 bases). Germline loops: CDR1 SGHDT, CDR2 YYEEEE. This CDR3 has 15 amino acids. V dropped 4 bases and J dropped 2 bases, with 13 bases sitting between them. The CDR3 DNA is TGTGCCAGCAGCCTGGGGCAGGGAGGCAATCAGCCCCAGCATTTT. Translated, it gives CASSLGQGGNQPQHF.

The rearrangement uses TRBV19 and TRBJ1-2; D not resolved. Germline assignment: CDR1 LNHDA and CDR2 SQIVND (reference sequence). The CDR3 totals 16 residues. V was pared by 7 bases and J by 7 bases, with 25 bases between. CDR3 loop: CASINGPAVQGSGYTF. Written as DNA, the CDR3 is TGTGCCAGTATCAATGGCCCGGCAGTTCAAGGGAGTGGCTACACCTTC.

About this clone: Other DNA sequences of this sample code for an identical CDR3. V usage is TRBV5-1 and J usage is TRBJ2-3; D remains unclear. From germline, CDR1 is SGHRS and CDR2 YFSETQ. The V and J ends lost 1 base and 0 bases respectively, with 0 bases between them. The CDR3 length is 12 residues. The CDR3 sequence: CASSLSTDTQYF. CDR3 coding DNA: TGCGCCAGCAGCTTGAGCACAGATACGCAGTATTTT.

This chain uses TRBV5-4 with TRBJ2-1; D assignment may be TRBD1 or TRBD2 (5 bases each). The CDR3 is 14 amino acids. Trimming took 4 bases from V and 9 from J, leaving 17 bases between them. Germline V CDR1 and CDR2: SGHNT, YYREEE (reference sequence). CDR3 amino acids: CASSPSVGEGEQFF. Written as DNA, the CDR3 is TGTGCCAGCAGCCCATCGGTGGGGGAAGGTGAGCAGTTCTTC.

J is TRBJ2-2 and V is TRBV6-6; D assignment may be TRBD1 or TRBD2 (6 bases each). V was trimmed by 6 bases and J by 5 bases, leaving 16 bases between them. Germline V gene data show CDR1 as MNHNY and CDR2 as SVGAGI (reference sequence). This CDR3 region has 15 residues. The CDR3, as DNA: TGTGCCAGCAGCATAGCGCGAGGGGGGACCGGGGAGCTGTTTTTT. Amino acids: CASSIARGGTGELFF.

Written as DNA, the CDR3 is TGTGCCAGCAGTGAAGCCGGGACAAGCAATCAGCCCCAGCATTTT. As protein: CASSEAGTSNQPQHF. The chain links TRBV2 to TRBJ1-5, with D possibly matching TRBD1 (6 bases). Germline CDR1 is SNHLY and CDR2 is FYNNEI. Trimming took off 0 bases at V and 1 base at J, with 7 bases between the two ends. The CDR3 has 15 residues.

The CDR3 nucleotides are TGTGCTAGTGGTCTCTGGCAGGGTGGTTATGGCTACACCTTC. Translating it yields CASGLWQGGYGYTF. The genes are TRBV12-5 and TRBJ1-2, with D perhaps matching TRBD1 (5 bases). Germline CDR1 LGHNT, CDR2 FRNRAP. The length of the CDR3 is 14 residues. With 5 bases removed from V and 5 bases from J, the gap between germline ends came to 15 bases.

This chain joins TRBV5-5 and TRBJ2-1; TRBD2 matches at 8 bases. CDR1 and CDR2 (germline): SGHKS, YYEKEE (reference sequence). The V and J ends lost 7 bases and 5 bases, in that order; junction bases with no gene match: 5. This CDR3 spans 13 amino acids. The CDR3 sequence is CASLAGWNNEQFF. In DNA form, the CDR3 reads TGTGCCAGCTTAGCGGGATGGAACAATGAGCAGTTCTTC. Full variable domain (missing parts from reference TRBV5-5 and TRBJ2-1): DAGVTQSPTHLIKTRGQQVTLRCSPISGHKSVSWYQQVLGQGPQFIFQYYEKEERGRGNFPDRFSARQFPNYSSELNVNALLLGDSALYLCASLAGWNNEQFFGPGTRLTVL.

This clone was found once. The chain links TRBV7-8 to TRBJ1-6; TRBD1 might be the D (5 bases). V was clipped by 0 bases and J by 7 bases, with 13 bases between them. Germline-derived CDR1 and CDR2 are SGHVS and FQNEAQ. The CDR3 is 16 amino acids. The DNA of the CDR3 is TGTGCCAGCAGCTTAGCGTCTTCAGGGCTGAATTCACCCCTCCACTTT. Protein product: CASSLASSGLNSPLHF.

For this clone: This CDR3 is also generated by other DNA sequences in the sample. The DNA of the CDR3 is TGTGCCAGCAGCTTAGGTTTTTGGGAGACCCAGTACTTC. Translated: CASSLGFWETQYF. V is TRBV7-2 and J is TRBJ2-5; D is undetermined. V was pared by 1 base and J by 5 bases, with 8 bases between. This CDR3 has 13 residues. Germline-derived CDR1 and CDR2 are SGHTA and FQGNSA.